This paragraph covers one T cell receptor beta chain sequence. Within the sample, other DNA sequences also encode this same CDR3. Original processing methods: By means of reference gene primer amplification, nucleated cell counts were estimated. This table comes from immunoSEQ multiplex PCR, and its TCRdb copy is limited to in-frame clones, with some not included. D and trimming were read from the DNA, whereas the V and J calls and clone size are those reported in that table. The data contain 360,000 or so clones, about 88% of them singletons. This sample stems from a study of blood T cell repertoires in COVID-19. Across the study: Italy, Spain and the United States were the sources of the convalescent and acute COVID-19 samples.

The CDR3 runs 14 residues. Germline-derived CDR1 and CDR2 are LGHDT and YNNKEL (reference sequence). V was pared by 4 bases and J by 0 bases, with 6 bases between. Residents of 24 US areas, aged roughly 18 to 89 years, made up the participants. Those designated as exposed participants met a COVID-19 case within 2 weeks before study entry. The rearrangement links TRBV3-1 (or the pseudogene TRBV3-2) to TRBJ1-4, with D tentatively TRBD1 (5 bases). The TCR sequence derives from a woman in her 30s who had been exposed to COVID-19. Sequencing was carried out using PBMCs or T cells enriched from blood (not recorded which). As DNA, the CDR3 is TGTGCCAGCAGCCCGACAGCAACTAATGAAAAACTGTTTTTT. Its protein is CASSPTATNEKLFF.